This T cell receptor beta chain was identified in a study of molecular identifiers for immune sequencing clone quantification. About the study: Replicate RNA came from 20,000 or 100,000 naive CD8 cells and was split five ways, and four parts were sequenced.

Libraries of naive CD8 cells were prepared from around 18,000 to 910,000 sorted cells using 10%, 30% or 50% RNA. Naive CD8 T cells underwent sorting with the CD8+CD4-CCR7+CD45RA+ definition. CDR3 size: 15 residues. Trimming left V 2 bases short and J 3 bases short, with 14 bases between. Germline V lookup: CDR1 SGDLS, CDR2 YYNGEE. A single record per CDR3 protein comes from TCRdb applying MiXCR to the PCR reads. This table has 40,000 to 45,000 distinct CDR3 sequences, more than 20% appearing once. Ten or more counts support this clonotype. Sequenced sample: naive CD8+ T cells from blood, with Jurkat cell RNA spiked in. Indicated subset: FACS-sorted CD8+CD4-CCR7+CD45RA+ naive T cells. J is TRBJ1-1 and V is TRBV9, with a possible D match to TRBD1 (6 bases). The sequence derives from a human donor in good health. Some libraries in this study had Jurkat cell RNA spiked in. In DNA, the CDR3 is TGTGCCAGCAGCGTCACAGGGTCGGATCACACTGAAGCTTTCTTT. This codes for CASSVTGSDHTEAFF.